This record concerns one TCR beta chain sequence. Its target is unknown. The V gene's germline CDR1 is MGHDK and CDR2 SYGVNS. This CDR3 spans 15 amino acids. V gave up 1 base and J gave up 1 base, with 8 bases separating them. This sample was taken from a study of cytomegalovirus exposure and HLA in healthy donors. About the study: The same platform was used for the 130 or so validation repertoires and the roughly 680 first-cohort repertoires, a later analysis reported.

The table came from immunoSEQ multiplex PCR; TCRdb's copy has only in-frame clones and leaves some out. The sample shows a few hundred thousand clones, nearly 90% of them seen only once. Study results and limitations: Cytomegalovirus status was reportedly diagnosed by the classifier with high specificity and sensitivity. TCR sequences were mostly rare, though some public TCRs occurred in many donors.

The sequencing input was PBMCs. The receptor was isolated from a woman between 18 and 29 years old in good health and CMV-seronegative. This chain links TRBV25-1 with TRBJ1-3; D not certain. The CDR3 DNA reads as TGTGCCAGCAGTGAATTACTAGGGTCTGGAAACACCATATATTTT. Translation: CASSELLGSGNTIYF.